The sequence of this T cell receptor beta chain was determined in a study of blood T cell repertoires in COVID-19. Across the study: Specimens from acute and convalescent COVID-19 originated in the United States, Italy and Spain. The cDNA or gDNA used as material had been derived from T cells, B-cell-depleted T cells, or PBMCs.

Germline CDR1 reads MGHRA; CDR2 reads YSYEKL. CDR3 length: 12 amino acids. The V end lost 4 bases, the J end lost 5 bases, and 8 bases lay between the germline ends. This table comes from immunoSEQ multiplex PCR, and its TCRdb copy is limited to in-frame clones, with some not included. The profile covers some 130,000 clones, with approximately 90% appearing a single time and under 4.5% taken by the ten largest. The rearrangement links TRBV4-1 to TRBJ1-1; weak D call: TRBD1 (5 bases). Specimen: peripheral blood. The sequence came from a man aged 55 to 70 with COVID-19, enrolled during active disease. This CDR3 reads CASSRPGTEAFF. The CDR3 DNA sequence: TGCGCCAGCAGCCGACCAGGGACTGAAGCTTTCTTT.